The 13 T cell receptor beta chains reported below all come from one sample, sequenced in a study of cytomegalovirus exposure and HLA in healthy donors. In the PCR, 60 Vbeta and 13 Jbeta primers were used. Generated by immunoSEQ multiplex PCR, the TCRdb table keeps only in-frame clones and is missing some. This table holds some 190,000 clones, about 87% found once. The sample was PBMCs. Receptors originate from a man aged 25 to 45 in good health and CMV-seronegative.

This clone appeared a single time. The chain is built from TRBV11-2 and TRBJ1-1; D not resolved. This CDR3 has 13 amino acids. V was pared by 3 bases and J by 4 bases, with 9 bases between. The germline V gene has CDR1 SGHAT and CDR2 FQNNGV. The CDR3 DNA follows: TGTGCCAGCAGCTTGTTAATGGCCACTGAAGCTTTCTTT. This encodes CASSLLMATEAFF.

This chain connects TRBV30 to TRBJ1-4; no definite D call. Per germline, CDR1 GTSNPN and CDR2 SVGIG (reference sequence). The CDR3 is 13 residues long. V gave up 5 bases and J gave up 5 bases, with 12 bases separating them. The CDR3 nucleotides read TGTGCCTGGGGCACGGGGTTCAATGAAAAACTGTTTTTT. This codes for CAWGTGFNEKLFF.

The V call is TRBV4-3, the J call TRBJ2-1; TRBD2 is a possible D gene (7 bases). In germline, CDR1 is LGHNA, CDR2 YSLEER. The germline V and J ends were trimmed by 2 bases and 3 bases, with 14 bases remaining between them. This CDR3 has 16 amino acids. CDR3: CASSQNAGALYNEQFF. CDR3 nucleotide sequence: TGCGCCAGCAGCCAAAACGCGGGGGCACTCTACAATGAGCAGTTCTTC.

The chain joins TRBV11-2 to TRBJ2-5; no reliable D call. The J call may be wrong; the DNA end is better matched by TRBJ2-7. This CDR3 has 15 amino acids. Looked up from germline, CDR1 is SGHAT and CDR2 is FQNNGV. In DNA, the CDR3 is TGTGCCAGCAGCCGCCTGGCACAGCCTCCCTACGAGCAGTACTTC. Amino acids: CASSRLAQPPYEQYF.

The chain recombines TRBV14 with TRBJ2-1; 13 nucleotides line up with TRBD2. With V trimmed by 6 bases and J by 2 bases, 1 base remained unmatched. Germline lookup yields CDR1 SGHDN and CDR2 FVKESK. The CDR3 has 15 residues. The CDR3 DNA follows: TGTGCCAGCAGACTAGCGGGAGGGACCTACAATGAGCAGTTCTTC. As protein: CASRLAGGTYNEQFF.

This rearrangement joins TRBV10-3 to TRBJ2-3; 11 bases are a match to TRBD2. CDR3 length equals 17 residues. V trimming: 6 bases; J trimming: 2 bases; junction bases outside the gene matches: 10. CDR1 ENHRY and CDR2 SYGVKD come from the germline V gene. The CDR3 sequence is CAIRQGTSGPFTDTQYF. The DNA of the CDR3 is TGTGCCATCAGGCAGGGGACTAGCGGACCCTTCACAGATACGCAGTATTTT.

The rearrangement links TRBV20-1 to TRBJ2-5; a weak D match, TRBD1 (5 bases). Germline V gene sequence: CDR1 DFQATT, CDR2 SNEGSKA (reference sequence). The CDR3 covers 11 residues. Trimming took off 2 bases at V and 8 bases at J, with 9 bases between the two ends. Here the CDR3 reads CSARQGGTQYF. CDR3 DNA: TGCAGTGCTAGACAGGGTGGAACCCAGTACTTC.

This chain links TRBV7-2 with TRBJ2-7; perhaps TRBD2 as D (5 bases). CDR3 length: 14 residues. The V gene lost 2 bases and the J gene lost 0 bases, with 8 bases spanning the gap. From germline, CDR1 is SGHTA and CDR2 FQGNSA. The CDR3 protein is CASSLQRSSYEQYF. In DNA, the CDR3 is TGTGCCAGCAGCTTACAGCGGAGCTCCTACGAGCAGTACTTC.

V gene TRBV7-6 combines with J gene TRBJ1-5, with unresolved D. Trimming shortened V by 2 bases and J by 5 bases, and 7 bases separated the two germline ends. The CDR3 contains 13 residues. Germline assignment: CDR1 SGHVS and CDR2 FNYEAQ. The CDR3, as DNA: TGTGCCAGCAGCTTACACGCAGATCAGCCCCAGCATTTT. It translates to CASSLHADQPQHF.

This clone was seen a handful of times. The genes are TRBV11-1 and TRBJ2-1; 9 nucleotides agree with TRBD2. V was clipped by 1 base and J by 5 bases; unmatched bases: 6. The CDR3 is 16 amino acids. Germline loops: CDR1 SGHAT, CDR2 FQDESV (reference sequence). The DNA of the CDR3 is TGTGCCAGCAGCTTAGAATACGCGGGAGGGAACAATGAGCAGTTCTTC. As protein: CASSLEYAGGNNEQFF.

This chain uses TRBV7-2 with TRBJ1-1; perhaps TRBD1 as D (5 bases). This CDR3 has 12 amino acids. Germline loops: CDR1 SGHTA, CDR2 FQGNSA. V lost 6 bases and J 8 bases, leaving 13 bases between the germline ends. Written as DNA, the CDR3 is TGTGCCAGCAGTTTTGACAGACGAGAAGCTTTCTTT. Translation gives CASSFDRREAFF.

The V and J genes are TRBV7-2 and TRBJ2-3; TRBD1 might be the D (6 bases). V lost 5 bases to trimming and J lost 1 base, with 13 bases between them. The length of the CDR3 is 15 residues. Germline V gene data show CDR1 as SGHTA and CDR2 as FQGNSA. CDR3 nucleotides: TGTGCCAGCAGCCCCCCCGAGGGGGGCACAGATACGCAGTATTTT. It translates to CASSPPEGGTDTQYF.

This sequence joins TRBV5-6 and TRBJ1-2; 8 bases line up with TRBD1. V dropped 2 bases and J dropped 2; count of bases not matched to a gene: 11. The CDR3 is made up of 17 amino acids. Germline V lookup: CDR1 SGHDT, CDR2 YYEEEE. This CDR3 is CASSFRGRAPMNYGYTF. The CDR3 bases are TGTGCCAGCAGCTTCAGGGGGCGCGCCCCTATGAACTATGGCTACACCTTC.